The source of this TCR beta chain is a study of cytomegalovirus exposure and HLA in healthy donors. PCR was performed using 60 Vbeta and 13 Jbeta primers. The repertoire was sequenced with immunoSEQ multiplex PCR; TCRdb's copy has only in-frame clones and lacks some. The sample has 180,000 or so clones, 65% to 85% seen once. The ends were cut back, 3 bases at V and 12 bases at J, with 18 bases in the middle. Germline CDR1 and CDR2: MNHEY and SMNVEV (reference sequence). The CDR3 covers 14 residues. Sequenced input: PBMCs. The clonotype comes from a female donor in good health and CMV-seronegative. This chain joins TRBV27 and TRBJ2-1, with D possibly matching TRBD1 (5 bases). The CDR3 protein is CASSFITQGSGQFF. The DNA of the CDR3 is TGTGCCAGCAGTTTCATAACCCAGGGCTCGGGGCAGTTCTTC.